This TCR beta chain came from a study of cytomegalovirus exposure and HLA in healthy donors. Points from the study as a whole: Later on, a genetic analysis was performed. It linked a missense variant in DCLRE1C with V- and J-gene trimming of TCR beta. Productive rates of about 90% or about 30% were seen for most TCR beta V segments in an earlier analysis.

60 Vbeta and 13 Jbeta primers were used in PCR. In the original processing: In a later analysis, the count reached some 83 million unique TCR beta chains, with about 11 million shared. Here immunoSEQ multiplex PCR was the method, and the copy in TCRdb shows in-frame clones only, minus some. For V, J and clone size, that table is used; D and trimming come from the DNA. Recorded for this sample: approximately 110,000 clones. Remarks on this clone: The target antigen is unknown.

V trimming: 0 bases; J trimming: 3 bases; junction bases outside the gene matches: 7. This CDR3 is built from 16 residues. CDR1 is MNHEY, CDR2 SVGAGI, per germline. J is TRBJ1-2 and V is TRBV6-5, with 7 bases identical to TRBD1. The sample taken for sequencing was PBMCs. The source of this sequence is a man aged 50-59 years in good health and CMV-seronegative. The CDR3, as DNA: TGTGCCAGCAGTTACTCGAGGCAGGGGGGCGACTATGGCTACACCTTC. Amino acid sequence: CASSYSRQGGDYGYTF.